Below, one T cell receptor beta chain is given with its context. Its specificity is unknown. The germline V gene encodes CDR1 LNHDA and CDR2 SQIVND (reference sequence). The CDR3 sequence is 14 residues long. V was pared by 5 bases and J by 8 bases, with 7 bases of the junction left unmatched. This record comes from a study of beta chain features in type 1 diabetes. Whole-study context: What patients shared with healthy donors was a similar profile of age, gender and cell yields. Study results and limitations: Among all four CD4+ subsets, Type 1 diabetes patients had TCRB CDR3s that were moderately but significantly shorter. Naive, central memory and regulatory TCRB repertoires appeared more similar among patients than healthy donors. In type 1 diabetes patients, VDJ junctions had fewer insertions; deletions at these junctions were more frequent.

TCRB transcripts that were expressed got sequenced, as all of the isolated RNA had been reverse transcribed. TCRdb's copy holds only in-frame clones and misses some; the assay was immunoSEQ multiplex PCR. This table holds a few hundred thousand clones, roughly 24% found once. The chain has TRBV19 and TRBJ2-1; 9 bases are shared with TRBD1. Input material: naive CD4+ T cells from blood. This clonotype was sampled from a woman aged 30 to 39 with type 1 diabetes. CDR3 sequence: CASSLLQGADEQFF. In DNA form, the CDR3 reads TGTGCCAGTAGTCTATTACAGGGGGCCGATGAGCAGTTCTTC.